The 5 T cell receptor beta chains in this list originate from one sample, sequenced in a study of T cell clusters in autoimmune cytopenias. TRB was amplified by touch-down multiplex PCR, primer pools A and B combined. TCRdb re-called the multiplex PCR reads; one entry per CDR3 protein, DNA not given. This listing includes 9,500 to 11,000 distinct CDR3 sequences. TRB amplification used approximately 250 ng of peripheral blood genomic DNA. The data were also submitted as part of a second study, on T cell repertoires in aging, cancer and after chemotherapy.

Specimen: peripheral blood. The receptors derive from a human donor in good health.

V gene TRBV12-3 or TRBV12-4 combines with J gene TRBJ2-1; TCRdb proposes TRBD1, but this gene call is untestable without DNA. The CDR3 is made up of 14 amino acids. CDR3 region: CASSPGRSYNEQFF.

This chain links TRBV7-2 with TRBJ1-5; TCRdb proposes TRBD1, but this gene call is untestable without DNA. The CDR3 runs 15 residues. The germline CDR1 and CDR2 sequences are SGHTA and FQGNSA. The CDR3 sequence is CASSQNRAGNQPQHF.

By frequency, this clonotype is medium-sized. The chain uses TRBV11-2 and TRBJ2-3; TCRdb gives TRBD1 as the D gene, but with no DNA this cannot be confirmed. Germline V lookup: CDR1 SGHAT, CDR2 FQNNGV. The CDR3 length is 14 residues. This chain's CDR3 is CASSFPITGDTQYF.

This clonotype is deemed medium-sized by its frequency. J is TRBJ2-3 and V is TRBV6-5; no DNA is available, so the TRBD1 call from TCRdb remains unchecked. Germline loops: CDR1 MNHEY, CDR2 SVGAGI. The length of the CDR3 is 16 residues. This CDR3 is CASSYSPGQGTDTQYF.

This rearrangement joins TRBV11-3 to TRBJ2-1; TCRdb gives TRBD2 as the D gene, but with no DNA this cannot be confirmed. CDR1 is SGHNT, CDR2 YENEEA, per germline. The CDR3 length is 16 residues. CDR3 loop: CASSLGLAGVANEQFF.